In its sample, the clone carrying this T cell receptor beta chain was seen once. No antigen is known for it. PCR amplification relied on 60 Vbeta primers (plus 13 Jbeta primers). This table comes from immunoSEQ multiplex PCR, and its TCRdb copy is limited to in-frame clones, with some not included. This sample has about 190,000 clones, with 65% to 85% found just once. The sample comes from a study of cytomegalovirus exposure and HLA in healthy donors. General observations from the study: In a later analysis, compared with equally common non-associated chains, HLA-associated beta chains were more expanded.

The source of this sequence is a middle-aged man in good health and CMV-seronegative. Sequencing was performed on PBMCs.

The chain's CDR3 is CASWGGGYNNEQFF. The CDR3 nucleotides are TGCGCCAGTTGGGGAGGGGGATATAACAATGAGCAGTTCTTC. The V gene is TRBV4-1, the J gene TRBJ2-1, with D possibly being TRBD2 (7 bases). Trimming took off 9 bases at V and 5 bases at J, with 17 bases between the two ends. In germline, CDR1 is MGHRA, CDR2 YSYEKL. The CDR3 covers 14 residues.